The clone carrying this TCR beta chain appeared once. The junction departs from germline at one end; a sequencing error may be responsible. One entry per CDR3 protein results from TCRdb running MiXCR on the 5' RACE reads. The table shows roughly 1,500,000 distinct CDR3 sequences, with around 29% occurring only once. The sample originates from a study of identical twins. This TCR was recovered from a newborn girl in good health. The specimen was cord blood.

CDR3 amino acids: CASRTTAAGSYNEQFF. The CDR3 DNA sequence: TGTGCCAGCAGGACCACGGCGGCGGGTTCCTACAACGAGCAGTTCTTC. The chain couples TRBV6-5 to TRBJ2-1, with TRBD2 as a possible D gene (5 bases). Germline V gives CDR1 MNHEY, CDR2 SVGAGI. The CDR3 is 16 amino acids.